This T cell receptor beta chain was retrieved from a study of blood T cell repertoires in COVID-19. The CDR3 covers 16 residues. Trimming stripped 3 bases from V and 2 bases from J, with 12 bases between. CDR1 is SGHKS and CDR2 is YYEKEE in the germline V gene (reference sequence). TCRdb's table, derived via immunoSEQ multiplex PCR, lists solely in-frame clones and lacks some. This sample has more than 150,000 clones, with under 85% found just once. The chain has TRBV5-5 and TRBJ2-6; a possible D gene is TRBD1 (6 bases). This TCR was sampled from a man in his sixties with active or convalescent COVID-19. Sequenced sample: peripheral blood. CDR3 region: CASSSSEGAGANVLTF. For the CDR3, the DNA is TGTGCCAGCAGCTCTTCCGAGGGGGCTGGGGCCAACGTCCTGACTTTC.